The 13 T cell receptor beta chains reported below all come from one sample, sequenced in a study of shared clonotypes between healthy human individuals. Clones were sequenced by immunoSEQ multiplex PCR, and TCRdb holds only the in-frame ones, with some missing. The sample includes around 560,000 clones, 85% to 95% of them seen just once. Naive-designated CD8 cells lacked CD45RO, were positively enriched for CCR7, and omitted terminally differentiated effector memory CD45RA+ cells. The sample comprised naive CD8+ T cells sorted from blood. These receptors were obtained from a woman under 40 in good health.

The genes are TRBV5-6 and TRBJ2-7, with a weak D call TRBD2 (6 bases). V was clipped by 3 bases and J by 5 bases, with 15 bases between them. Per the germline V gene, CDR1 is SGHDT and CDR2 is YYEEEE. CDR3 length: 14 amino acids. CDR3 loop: CASSSTSIRDEQYF. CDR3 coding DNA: TGTGCCAGCAGCTCTACTAGCATCCGCGACGAGCAGTACTTC.

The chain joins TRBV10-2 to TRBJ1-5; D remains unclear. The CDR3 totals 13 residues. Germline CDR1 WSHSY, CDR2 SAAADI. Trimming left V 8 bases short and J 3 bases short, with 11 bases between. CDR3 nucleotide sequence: TGCGCCAGCGGACCCCAACTCAATCAGCCCCAGCATTTT. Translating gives CASGPQLNQPQHF.

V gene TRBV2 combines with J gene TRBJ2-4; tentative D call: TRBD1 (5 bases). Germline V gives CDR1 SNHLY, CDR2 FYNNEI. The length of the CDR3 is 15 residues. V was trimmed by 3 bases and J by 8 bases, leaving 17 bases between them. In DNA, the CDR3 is TGTGCCAGCAGTGAGACGGGTACGTTAGGGGACATTCAGTACTTC. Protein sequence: CASSETGTLGDIQYF.

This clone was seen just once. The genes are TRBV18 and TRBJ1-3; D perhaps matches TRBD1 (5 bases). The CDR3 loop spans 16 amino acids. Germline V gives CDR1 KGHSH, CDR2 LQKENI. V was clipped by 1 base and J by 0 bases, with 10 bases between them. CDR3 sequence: CASSPRKGSSGNTIYF. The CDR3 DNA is TGTGCCAGCTCACCACGGAAGGGGAGCTCTGGAAACACCATATATTTT.

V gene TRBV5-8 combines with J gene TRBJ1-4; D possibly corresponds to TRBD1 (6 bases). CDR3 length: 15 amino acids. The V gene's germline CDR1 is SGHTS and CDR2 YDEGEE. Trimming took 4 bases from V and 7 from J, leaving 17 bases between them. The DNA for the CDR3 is TGTGCCAGCAGCGGCGGATGGGGGCTCGGTGAAAAACTGTTTTTT. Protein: CASSGGWGLGEKLFF.

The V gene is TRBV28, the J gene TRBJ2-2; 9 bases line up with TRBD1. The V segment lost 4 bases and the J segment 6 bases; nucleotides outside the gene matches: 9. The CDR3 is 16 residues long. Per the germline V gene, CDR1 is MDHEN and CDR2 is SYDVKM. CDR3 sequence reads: CASSSIQGARAGELFF. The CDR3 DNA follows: TGTGCCAGCAGTTCTATACAGGGGGCGCGCGCCGGGGAGCTGTTTTTT.

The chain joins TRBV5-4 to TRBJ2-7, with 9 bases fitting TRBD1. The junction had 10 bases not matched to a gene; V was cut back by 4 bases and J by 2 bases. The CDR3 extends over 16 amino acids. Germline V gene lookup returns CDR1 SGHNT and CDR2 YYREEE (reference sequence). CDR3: CASSNTGTGITYEQYF. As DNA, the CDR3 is TGTGCCAGCAGCAATACCGGGACAGGGATAACCTACGAGCAGTACTTC.

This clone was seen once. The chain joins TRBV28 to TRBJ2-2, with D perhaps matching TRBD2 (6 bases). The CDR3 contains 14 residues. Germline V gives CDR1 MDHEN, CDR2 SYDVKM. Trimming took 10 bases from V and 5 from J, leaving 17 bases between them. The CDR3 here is CATRDGRRTGELFF. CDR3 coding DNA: TGTGCCACCAGGGACGGGAGACGAACCGGGGAGCTGTTTTTT. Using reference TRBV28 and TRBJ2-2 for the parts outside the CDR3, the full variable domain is DVKVTQSSRYLVKRTGEKVFLECVQDMDHENMFWYRQDPGLGLRLIYFSYDVKMKEKGDIPEGYSVSREKKERFSLILESASTNQTSMYLCATRDGRRTGELFFGEGSRLTVL.

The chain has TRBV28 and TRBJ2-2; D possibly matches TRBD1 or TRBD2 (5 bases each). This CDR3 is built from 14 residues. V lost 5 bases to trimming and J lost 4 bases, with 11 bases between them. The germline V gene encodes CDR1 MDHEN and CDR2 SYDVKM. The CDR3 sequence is CASSPGTSTGELFF. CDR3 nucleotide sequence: TGTGCCAGCAGTCCCGGGACGAGCACCGGGGAGCTGTTTTTT.

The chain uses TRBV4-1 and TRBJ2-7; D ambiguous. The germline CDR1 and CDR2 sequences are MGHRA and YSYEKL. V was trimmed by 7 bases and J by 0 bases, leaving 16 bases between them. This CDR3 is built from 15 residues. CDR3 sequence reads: CASTLGLQGSYEQYF. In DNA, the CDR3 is TGCGCCAGCACCCTAGGGCTCCAAGGCTCCTACGAGCAGTACTTC.

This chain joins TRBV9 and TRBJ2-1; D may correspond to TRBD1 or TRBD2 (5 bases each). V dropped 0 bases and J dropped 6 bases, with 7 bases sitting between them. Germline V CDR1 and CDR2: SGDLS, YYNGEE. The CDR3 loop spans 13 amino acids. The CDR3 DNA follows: TGTGCCAGCAGCGTAGCAGGGACCAATGAGCAGTTCTTC. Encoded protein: CASSVAGTNEQFF.

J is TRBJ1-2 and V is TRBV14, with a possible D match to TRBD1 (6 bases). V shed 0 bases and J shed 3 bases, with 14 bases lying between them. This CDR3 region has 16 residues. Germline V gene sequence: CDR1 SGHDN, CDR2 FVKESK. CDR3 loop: CASSQEDRLGDYGYTF. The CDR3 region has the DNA TGTGCCAGCAGCCAAGAGGACAGATTGGGGGACTATGGCTACACCTTC.

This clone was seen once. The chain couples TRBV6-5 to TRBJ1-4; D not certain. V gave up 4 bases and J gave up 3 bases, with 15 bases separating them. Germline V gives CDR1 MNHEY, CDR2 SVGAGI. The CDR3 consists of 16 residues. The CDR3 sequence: CASSSPGSDPNEKLFF. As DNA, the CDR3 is TGTGCCAGCAGTTCCCCGGGTTCGGACCCTAATGAAAAACTGTTTTTT.